This entry is about one TCR beta chain. As yet, its antigen is unknown. CDR1 is MNHEY, CDR2 SVGAGI, per germline. Unmatched junction bases numbered 9, after V lost 7 bases and J lost 2 bases. The CDR3 length is 15 residues. The authors reverse transcribed all of the isolated RNA, so sequencing captured expressed TCRB transcripts. Libraries were prepared by immunoSEQ multiplex PCR; TCRdb keeps only in-frame clonotypes and omits some of them. The sample has a few hundred thousand clones, roughly 15% seen once. These data originate in a study of beta chain features in type 1 diabetes. Whole-study results and caveats: Resolution of whether HLA type affects TCRB rearrangement was not achieved here. VDJ junctions from patients with type 1 diabetes contained fewer insertions and more deletions. An over-representation of cells with high TCR expression could result from cDNA sequencing.

A single heparinised blood sample, averaging around 0.11 L, was obtained per donor. The TCR originated in a man aged 25-40 years in good health. Material for sequencing was central memory CD4+ T cells from blood. J is TRBJ2-3 and V is TRBV6-5, with 7 bases lining up with TRBD2. In DNA form, the CDR3 reads TGTGCCAGCACCCCGGGAGGCCCTTTCACAGATACGCAGTATTTT. Translated, it gives CASTPGGPFTDTQYF.